Following are 24 T cell receptor beta chains from one sample sequenced in a study of immune characterization of retroperitoneal liposarcoma. TCRdb ran MiXCR on the PCR reads and lists one entry per CDR3 protein. The table lists some 7,900 distinct CDR3 sequences, 43% of them singletons. The sequenced sample was tumor tissue. The receptors come from a male donor with retroperitoneal liposarcoma.

The chain carries TRBV6-6 and TRBJ2-1, with 11 bases matching TRBD2. V trimming: 0 bases; J trimming: 9 bases; junction bases outside the gene matches: 4. CDR3 length: 15 residues. Germline CDR1 reads MNHNY; CDR2 reads SVGAGI (reference sequence). CDR3: CASSYSTSGIFEQFF. The CDR3 coding sequence is TGTGCCAGCAGTTACTCGACTAGCGGGATTTTTGAGCAGTTCTTC.

The chain is built from TRBV7-3 and TRBJ2-3; 8 bases are a match to TRBD2. This CDR3 contains 14 residues. Per the germline V gene, CDR1 is SGHTA and CDR2 is FQGTGA. J was trimmed by 5 bases and V by 5 bases; bases with no gene match: 6. The CDR3 DNA reads as TGTGCCAGCAGCCCAGCGGGAGCGGTAGATACGCAGTATTTT. Amino acid sequence: CASSPAGAVDTQYF.

Comment on this clonotype: A read error is likely, as this CDR3 ends without the conserved phenylalanine or tryptophan. The DNA is omitted, as the CDR3 cannot be located on it reliably, and the CDR3 follows TCRdb's listing. The chain is built from TRBV7-2 and TRBJ2-1; the table's D call of TRBD2 was not tested on the DNA. Germline V lookup: CDR1 SGHTA, CDR2 FQGNSA. The CDR3 has 19 residues if both end residues are counted. The CDR3 loop is CASSLAPTSGKGNEQYFGP.

As to this clonotype: This may be a read error, as it is one base from a much larger clone. V usage is TRBV6-6 and J usage is TRBJ2-5; a possible D gene is TRBD2 (6 bases). The J call is in doubt because the DNA end fits TRBJ2-1 better. Per the germline V gene, CDR1 is MNHNY and CDR2 is SVGAGI (reference sequence). This CDR3 has 16 amino acids. CDR3 amino acids: CASSYGARLVDYEQFF. For the CDR3, the DNA is TGTGCCAGCAGTTACGGCGCAAGGCTAGTGGACTACGAGCAGTTCTTC.

The V call is TRBV25-1, the J call TRBJ2-3; D not resolved. Germline CDR1 and CDR2: MGHDK and SYGVNS. The CDR3 loop spans 14 amino acids. Trimming removed 2 bases from V and 1 base from J, with 7 bases in between. The CDR3 is CASSERWGTDTQYF. CDR3 sequence (DNA): TGTGCCAGCAGTGAACGGTGGGGCACAGATACGCAGTATTTT.

The rearrangement uses TRBV27 and TRBJ2-5; a possible D gene is TRBD1 (6 bases). The J call is in doubt because the DNA end fits TRBJ2-7 better. Germline CDR1 and CDR2: MNHEY and SMNVEV (reference sequence). The CDR3 spans 14 residues. The CDR3 region has the DNA TGTGCCAGCAGTTCCCCGGGACAAAAATACGAGCAGTACTTC. This encodes CASSSPGQKYEQYF.

This clonotype is medium-sized (0.01 to 0.1%) within its sample. The chain combines TRBV7-2 with TRBJ2-3; D is uncertain. Germline CDR1 is SGHTA and CDR2 is FQGNSA. V was pared by 1 base and J by 3 bases, with 14 bases between. The CDR3 totals 16 residues. The CDR3 protein is CASSLGIQLGTDTQYF. CDR3 sequence (DNA): TGTGCCAGCAGCTTAGGGATCCAGCTCGGGACAGATACGCAGTATTTT.

This sequence joins TRBV12-3 or TRBV12-4 and TRBJ2-1; 8 nucleotides align to TRBD1. There are 14 residues in the CDR3. V lost 3 bases to trimming and J lost 10 bases; unmatched junction nucleotides: 8. The CDR3 loop is CASSFGTGFYEQFF. In DNA, the CDR3 is TGTGCCAGCAGTTTTGGGACAGGCTTCTACGAGCAGTTCTTC.

This clonotype showed up just once. The CDR3 protein is CASSSARGDYYNEQFF. CDR3 sequence (DNA): TGTGCCAGCAGTTCCGCACGGGGGGACTACTACAATGAGCAGTTCTTC. This chain connects TRBV6-1 to TRBJ2-1; 7 bases map to TRBD2. The CDR3 has 16 amino acids. V dropped 5 bases and J dropped 3; count of bases not matched to a gene: 10. Germline V gives CDR1 MNHNS, CDR2 SASEGT.

The gene calls are TRBV3-1 and TRBJ1-1; D might be TRBD1 (5 bases). This CDR3 contains 12 residues. CDR1 is LGHDT, CDR2 YNNKEL, per germline (reference sequence). V lost 4 bases, J lost 8 bases, and 11 bases lay in between. This chain's CDR3 is CASSPGTTEAFF. CDR3 in DNA: TGTGCCAGCAGCCCTGGGACTACAGAAGCTTTCTTT.

This clonotype showed up just a few times. J is TRBJ2-1 and V is TRBV7-9; D might be TRBD1 or TRBD2, each matching 5 bases. The better agreement between TRBJ2-7 and the DNA end casts doubt on the J call. Germline loops: CDR1 SEHNR, CDR2 FQNEAQ (reference sequence). The CDR3 is 16 amino acids. The CDR3 DNA sequence: TGTGCCAGCAGCTTAGTCCCCGGGGCACACTACAATGAGCAGTACTTC. Encoded protein: CASSLVPGAHYNEQYF.

The chain recombines TRBV12-3 or TRBV12-4 with TRBJ2-5, with D hard to call. The CDR3 is made up of 11 amino acids. Between the trimmed V and J ends, which lost 3 bases and 11 bases, there was a span of 10 bases. Written as DNA, the CDR3 is TGTGCCAGCAGTTTCCTGAATGAGCAGTACTTC. Its translation is CASSFLNEQYF.

This clonotype is deemed medium-sized. The V call is TRBV12-3 or TRBV12-4, the J call TRBJ2-5; no definite D call. The J call could be wrong; TRBJ2-7 is a better fit for the DNA end. The CDR3 extends over 13 amino acids. The CDR3 is CASSLANPGEQYF. CDR3 nucleotide sequence: TGTGCCAGCAGTTTAGCCAATCCAGGCGAGCAGTACTTC.

The chain is built from TRBV6-8 and TRBJ2-5; 8 bases are a match to TRBD1. The CDR3 consists of 12 residues. Germline-derived CDR1 and CDR2 are MNHGY and SAAAGT. J lost 5 bases, V lost 8 bases, and 4 bases had no gene match. CDR3 loop: CASGWDRETQYF. DNA of the CDR3: TGTGCCAGCGGGTGGGACAGGGAGACCCAGTACTTC.

The V call is TRBV6-1, the J call TRBJ2-3; TRBD2 matches at 9 bases. Germline trimming cut 6 bases from V and 11 bases from J; bases unmatched to any gene: 6. The CDR3 totals 12 residues. In germline, CDR1 is MNHNS, CDR2 SASEGT. The CDR3 coding sequence is TGTGCCAGCAGATTAGCGGGGGCTGTGCAGTATTTT. It translates to CASRLAGAVQYF.

The rearrangement uses TRBV7-2 and TRBJ1-1, with 8 positions matching TRBD1. The V gene end was trimmed by 3 bases and the J gene end by 0 bases; junction bases not matched to a gene: 6. The CDR3 contains 16 residues. The germline V gene encodes CDR1 SGHTA and CDR2 FQGNSA. The CDR3 DNA follows: TGTGCCAGCAGCTTCAGGACAGGGCTTATGAACACTGAAGCTTTCTTT. Translated, it gives CASSFRTGLMNTEAFF.

The chain carries TRBV6-6 and TRBJ2-1; D is perhaps TRBD2 (5 bases). CDR3 length: 13 residues. CDR1 and CDR2 (germline): MNHNY, SVGAGI (reference sequence). V was shortened by 6 bases and J by 10 bases, with 16 bases between the two germline ends. The chain's CDR3 is CASRVPYTGEQFF. In nucleotides, the CDR3 is TGTGCCAGCAGAGTGCCCTACACGGGGGAGCAGTTCTTC.

V and J are TRBV6-5 and TRBJ2-3, with TRBD1 matching over 7 bases. Germline values: CDR1 MNHEY, CDR2 SVGAGI. This CDR3 is 15 amino acids long. V shed 5 bases and J 2 bases; nucleotides not matched to a gene: 7. CDR3 sequence (DNA): TGTGCCAGCAGTGTACAGGGGTGGCACACAGATACGCAGTATTTT. The encoded protein is CASSVQGWHTDTQYF.

The V gene is TRBV6-1, the J gene TRBJ2-7; D ambiguous. This CDR3 has 14 amino acids. V was clipped by 4 bases and J by 2 bases, with 12 bases between them. Germline loops: CDR1 MNHNS, CDR2 SASEGT. The CDR3 DNA sequence: TGTGCCAGCAGTGGACAACAGAGAACCTACGAGCAGTACTTC. It translates to CASSGQQRTYEQYF.

Regarding this clonotype: A much larger clonotype is one base distant, so this may be a read error. The chain employs TRBV10-2 and TRBJ2-4; weak D call: TRBD2 (7 bases). Germline lookup yields CDR1 WSHSY and CDR2 SAAADI. This CDR3 contains 13 residues. Trimming stripped 3 bases from V and 13 bases from J, with 16 bases between. The CDR3 DNA reads as TGCGCCAGCAGTGATCCAGGGCGGGGGCAACAGTACTTC. As protein: CASSDPGRGQQYF.

This clonotype was counted only a few times. J is TRBJ2-5 and V is TRBV6-1; 12 bases agree with TRBD2. The J call is uncertain, as TRBJ2-7 better fits the DNA end. CDR3 size: 17 residues. Germline CDR1 MNHNS, CDR2 SASEGT. The chain's CDR3 is CASSVQTSGRGAYEQYF. The CDR3, as DNA: TGTGCCAGCAGTGTTCAGACTAGCGGGAGAGGGGCTTACGAGCAGTACTTC.

This clonotype is classed as medium-sized (0.01 to 0.1%). Just one base apart from a much larger clone, this may be a read error. The V call is TRBV7-9, the J call TRBJ2-1, with D perhaps matching TRBD1 (6 bases). V gave up 5 bases and J gave up 10 bases, with 15 bases separating them. Germline CDR1 and CDR2: SEHNR and FQNEAQ (reference sequence). The CDR3 consists of 13 residues. CDR3 residues: CASSETGAYEQFF. DNA of the CDR3: TGTGCCAGCAGCGAGACAGGAGCCTACGAGCAGTTCTTC. Complete variable domain (other parts from reference TRBV7-9 and TRBJ2-1): DTGVSQNPRHKITKRGQNVTFRCDPISEHNRLYWYRQTLGQGPEFLTYFQNEAQLEKSRLLSDRFSAERPKGSFSTLEIQRTEQGDSAMYLCASSETGAYEQFFGPGTRLTVL.

The rearrangement joins TRBV7-6 to TRBJ2-4, with TRBD1 identical over 9 bases. Looked up from germline, CDR1 is SGHVS and CDR2 is FNYEAQ. V gave up 5 bases and J gave up 9 bases; unmatched junction bases: 11. The CDR3 totals 15 residues. CDR3 sequence: CASSPLQGAGSIQYF. The CDR3 coding sequence is TGTGCCAGCAGCCCTCTACAGGGGGCAGGCAGCATTCAGTACTTC.

In its sample, this clonotype ranks as medium-sized. The chain couples TRBV6-1 to TRBJ2-4; D is unclear. TRBJ2-7 explains the end of the DNA better; the J call may be wrong. Germline V lookup: CDR1 MNHNS, CDR2 SASEGT. The CDR3 is made up of 11 amino acids. The chain's CDR3 is CASGSSYEQYF. The CDR3 DNA is TGTGCCAGTGGAAGCTCCTACGAGCAGTACTTC.